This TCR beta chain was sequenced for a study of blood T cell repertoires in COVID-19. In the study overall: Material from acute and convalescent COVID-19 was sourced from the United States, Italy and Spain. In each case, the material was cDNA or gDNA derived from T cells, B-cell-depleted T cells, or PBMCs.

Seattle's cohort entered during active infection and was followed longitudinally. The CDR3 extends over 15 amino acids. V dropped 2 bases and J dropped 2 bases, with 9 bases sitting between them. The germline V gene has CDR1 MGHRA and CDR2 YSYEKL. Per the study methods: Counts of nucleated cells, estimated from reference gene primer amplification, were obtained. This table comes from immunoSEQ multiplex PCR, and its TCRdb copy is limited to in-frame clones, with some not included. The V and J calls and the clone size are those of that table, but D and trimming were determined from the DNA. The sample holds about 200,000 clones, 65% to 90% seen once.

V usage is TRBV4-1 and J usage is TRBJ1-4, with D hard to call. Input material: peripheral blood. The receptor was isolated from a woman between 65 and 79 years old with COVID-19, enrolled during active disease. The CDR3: CASSQPEATNEKLFF. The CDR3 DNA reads TGCGCCAGCAGCCAACCGGAGGCCACTAATGAAAAACTGTTTTTT.